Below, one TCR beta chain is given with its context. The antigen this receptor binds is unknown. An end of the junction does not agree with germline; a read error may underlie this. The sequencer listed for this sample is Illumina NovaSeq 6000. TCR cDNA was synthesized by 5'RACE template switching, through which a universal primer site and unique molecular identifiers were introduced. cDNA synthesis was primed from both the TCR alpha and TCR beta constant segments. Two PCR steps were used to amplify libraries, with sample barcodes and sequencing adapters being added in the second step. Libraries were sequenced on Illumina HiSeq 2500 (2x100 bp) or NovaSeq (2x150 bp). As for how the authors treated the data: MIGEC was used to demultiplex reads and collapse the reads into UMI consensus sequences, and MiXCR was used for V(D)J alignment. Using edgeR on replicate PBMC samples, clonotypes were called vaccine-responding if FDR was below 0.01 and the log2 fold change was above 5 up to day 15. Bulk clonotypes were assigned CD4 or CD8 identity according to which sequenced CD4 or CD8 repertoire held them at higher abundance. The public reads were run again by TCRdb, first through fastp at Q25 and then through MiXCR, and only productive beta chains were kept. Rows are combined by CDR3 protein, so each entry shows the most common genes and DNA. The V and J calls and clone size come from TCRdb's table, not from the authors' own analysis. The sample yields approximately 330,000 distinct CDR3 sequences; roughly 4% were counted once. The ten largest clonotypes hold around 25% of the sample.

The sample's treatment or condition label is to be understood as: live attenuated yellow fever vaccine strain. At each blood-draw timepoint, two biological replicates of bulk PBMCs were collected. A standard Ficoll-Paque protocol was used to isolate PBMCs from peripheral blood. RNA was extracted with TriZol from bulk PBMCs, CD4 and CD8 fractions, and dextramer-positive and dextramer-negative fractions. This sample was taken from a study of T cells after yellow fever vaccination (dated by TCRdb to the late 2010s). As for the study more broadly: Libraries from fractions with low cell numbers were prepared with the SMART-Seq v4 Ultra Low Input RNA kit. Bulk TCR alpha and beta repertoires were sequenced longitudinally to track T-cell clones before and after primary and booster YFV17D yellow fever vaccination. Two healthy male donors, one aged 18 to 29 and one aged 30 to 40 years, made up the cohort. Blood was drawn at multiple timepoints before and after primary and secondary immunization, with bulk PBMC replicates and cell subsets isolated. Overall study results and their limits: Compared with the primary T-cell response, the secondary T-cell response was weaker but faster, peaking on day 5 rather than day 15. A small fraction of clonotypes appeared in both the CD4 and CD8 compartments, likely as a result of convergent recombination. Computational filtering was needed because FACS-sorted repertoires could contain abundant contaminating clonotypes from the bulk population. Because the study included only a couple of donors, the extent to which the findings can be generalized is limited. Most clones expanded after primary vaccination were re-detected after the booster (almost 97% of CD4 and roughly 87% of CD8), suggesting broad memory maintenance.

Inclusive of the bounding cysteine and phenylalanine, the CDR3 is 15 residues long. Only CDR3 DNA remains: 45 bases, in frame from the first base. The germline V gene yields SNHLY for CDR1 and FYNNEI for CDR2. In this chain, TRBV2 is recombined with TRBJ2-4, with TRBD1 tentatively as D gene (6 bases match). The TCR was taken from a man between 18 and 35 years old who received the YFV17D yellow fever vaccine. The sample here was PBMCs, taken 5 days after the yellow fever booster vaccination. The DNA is TGTGCCAGCAGTGACCACAGGAGCGACCGGGACATTCAGTGCTTC. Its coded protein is CASSDHRSDRDIQCF.